The entry below gives a single T cell receptor beta chain sequence along with its context. These data are taken from a study of blood T cells in healthy people across ages. Germline V gene sequence: CDR1 MGHRA, CDR2 YSYEKL. V was cut by 1 base and J by 0 bases, with 10 bases left in between. The CDR3 length is 17 residues. A second PCR of about 7 to 12 cycles used a sample-barcoded 5' primer and a J-beta primer mix. MiXCR, applied by TCRdb to the 5' RACE reads, yields one record per CDR3 protein. The sample records over 1,500,000 distinct CDR3 sequences, 30% to 40% being singletons. The source of this sequence is a human donor in good health. The chain carries TRBV4-1 and TRBJ1-6; the D is unclear. The sample was blood. In DNA form, the CDR3 reads TGCGCCAGCAGCCAAGGGCAGGCTAGCTCCTATAATTCACCCCTCCACTTT. Its protein product is CASSQGQASSYNSPLHF.